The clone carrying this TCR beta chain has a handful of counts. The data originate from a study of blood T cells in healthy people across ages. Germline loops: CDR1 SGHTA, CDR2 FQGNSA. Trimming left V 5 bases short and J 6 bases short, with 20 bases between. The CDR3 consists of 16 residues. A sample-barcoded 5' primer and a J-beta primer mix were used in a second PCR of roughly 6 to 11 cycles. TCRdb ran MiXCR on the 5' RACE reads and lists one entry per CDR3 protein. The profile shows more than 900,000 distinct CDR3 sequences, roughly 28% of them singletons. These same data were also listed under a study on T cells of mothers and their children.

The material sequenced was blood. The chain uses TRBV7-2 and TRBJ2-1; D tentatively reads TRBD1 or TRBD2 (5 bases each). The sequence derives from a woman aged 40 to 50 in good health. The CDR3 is CASSGRRRGSLNEQFF. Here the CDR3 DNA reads TGTGCCAGCAGCGGGAGACGTCGGGGCAGCCTCAATGAGCAGTTCTTC.